These 2 T cell receptor beta chains originate from one sample sequenced in a study of blood T cell repertoires in COVID-19. Repertoires were generated with immunoSEQ multiplex PCR, while TCRdb's copy carries only in-frame clones and drops some. The data hold more than 200,000 clones, with 70% to 90% observed a single time. Source material: peripheral blood. The receptors originated from a man between 18 and 35 years old with active or convalescent COVID-19.

This chain joins TRBV7-6 and TRBJ2-3; 12 positions agree with TRBD1. There are 15 residues in the CDR3. Per germline, CDR1 SGHVS and CDR2 FNYEAQ. Trimming removed 8 bases from V and 6 bases from J; junction bases left unmatched: 9. The CDR3: CASSTGQGAKDTQYF. DNA for the CDR3: TGTGCCAGCTCTACGGGACAGGGGGCAAAGGATACGCAGTATTTT. Looking up the rest from reference TRBV7-6 and TRBJ2-3 gives the full variable domain: GAGVSQSPRYKVTKRGQDVALRCDPISGHVSLYWYRQALGQGPEFLTYFNYEAQQDKSGLPNDRFSAERPEGSISTLTIQRTEQRDSAMYRCASSTGQGAKDTQYFGPGTRLTVL.

Remarks on this clone: The junction differs from germline at one of its ends, possibly a read error. The V call is TRBV7-7, the J call TRBJ2-1, with TRBD2 identical over 11 bases. The CDR3 runs to 15 residues. Per germline, CDR1 SSHAT and CDR2 FNYEAQ (reference sequence). For the CDR3, the DNA is TGTGCTAGCAGCTCGGGACTAGCGGCGACCTATGAGCAGTTCTTC. Its translation is CASSSGLAATYEQFF. Looking up the rest from reference TRBV7-7 and TRBJ2-1 gives the full variable domain: GAGVSQSPRYKVTKRGQDVTLRCDPISSHATLYWYQQALGQGPEFLTYFNYEAQPDKSGLPSDRFSAERPEGSISTLTIQRTEQRDSAMYRCASSSGLAATYEQFFGPGTRLTVL.